These 3 T cell receptor beta chains originate from one sample sequenced in a study of blood T cell repertoires in COVID-19. Using immunoSEQ multiplex PCR, the repertoire was profiled, and TCRdb retains in-frame clones only, with some absent. The sample lists 250,000 to 300,000 clones; approximately 88% were seen once. The source material was peripheral blood. These receptors all stem from a man in his forties or fifties with acute or convalescent COVID-19.

This chain connects TRBV30 to TRBJ1-3, with 8 nucleotides matching TRBD1. After removal of 2 bases from V and 4 bases from J, the junction contained 1 base not matched to a gene. This CDR3 comprises 13 residues. Germline V gene sequence: CDR1 GTSNPN, CDR2 SVGIG (reference sequence). The CDR3 region is CAWSRQGGNTIYF. The CDR3 nucleotides are TGTGCCTGGAGTAGACAGGGGGGAAACACCATATATTTT.

The chain carries TRBV6-6 and TRBJ1-1; possibly TRBD1 for D (5 bases). Germline V CDR1 and CDR2: MNHNY, SVGAGI (reference sequence). The germline V and J ends were trimmed by 7 bases and 3 bases, with 15 bases remaining between them. The CDR3 has 14 residues. The CDR3 DNA follows: TGTGCCAGCAACGCAGACAGTTCTTACACTGAAGCTTTCTTT. Its protein is CASNADSSYTEAFF.

The count of this clone is one. The rearrangement links TRBV5-4 to TRBJ2-3, with D maybe TRBD2 (7 bases). Per the germline V gene, CDR1 is SGHNT and CDR2 is YYREEE (reference sequence). This CDR3 has 15 amino acids. Deletions cut 3 bases from V and 3 bases from J, with 14 bases between. In nucleotides, the CDR3 is TGTGCCAGCAGCTCCTCCGGGGGGCTGACAGATACGCAGTATTTT. Protein: CASSSSGGLTDTQYF.